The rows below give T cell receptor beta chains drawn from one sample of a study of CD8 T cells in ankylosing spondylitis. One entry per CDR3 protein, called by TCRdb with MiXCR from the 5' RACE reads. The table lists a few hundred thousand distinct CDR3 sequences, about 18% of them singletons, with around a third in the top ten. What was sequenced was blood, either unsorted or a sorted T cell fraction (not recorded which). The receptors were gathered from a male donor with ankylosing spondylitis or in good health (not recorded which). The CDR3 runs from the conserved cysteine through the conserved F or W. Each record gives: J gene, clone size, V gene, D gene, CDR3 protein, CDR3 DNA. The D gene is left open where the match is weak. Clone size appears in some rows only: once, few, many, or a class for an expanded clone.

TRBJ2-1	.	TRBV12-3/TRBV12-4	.	CATKSSYNEQFF	TGTGCCACCAAGAGCTCCTACAATGAGCAGTTCTTC
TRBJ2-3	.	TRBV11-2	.	CASSLDLTSTDTQYF	TGTGCCAGCAGCCTTGACTTGACTAGCACAGATACGCAGTATTTT
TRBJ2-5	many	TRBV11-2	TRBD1	CASSLDVRDSLQETQYF	TGTGCCAGCAGCTTAGATGTTCGGGACAGTCTCCAAGAGACCCAGTACTTC
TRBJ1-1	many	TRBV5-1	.	CASSQDGVNTEAFF	TGCGCCAGCAGCCAGGACGGGGTGAACACTGAAGCTTTCTTT
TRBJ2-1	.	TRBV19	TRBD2	CASSPSLAGGGNEQFF	TGTGCCAGTAGTCCCTCGTTGGCGGGAGGCGGCAATGAGCAGTTCTTC
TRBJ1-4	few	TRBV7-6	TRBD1	CASSGTGTDNEKLFF	TGTGCCAGCAGCGGCACCGGGACAGACAATGAAAAACTGTTTTTT
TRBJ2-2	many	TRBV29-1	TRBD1	CSVPTGDANTGELFF	TGCAGCGTTCCGACAGGGGACGCGAACACCGGGGAGCTGTTTTTT
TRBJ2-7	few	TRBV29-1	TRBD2	CSVEGGSTHEQYF	TGCAGCGTTGAAGGCGGGAGTACCCACGAGCAGTACTTC
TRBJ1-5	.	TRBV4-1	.	CASSQDPGFSNQPQHF	TGCGCCAGCAGCCAAGATCCGGGGTTTAGCAATCAGCCCCAGCATTTT
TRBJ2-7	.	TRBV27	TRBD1	CASMGQGYEQYF	TGTGCCAGTATGGGACAGGGCTACGAGCAGTACTTC
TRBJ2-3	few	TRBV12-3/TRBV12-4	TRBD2	CASRVAGVTDTQYF	TGTGCCAGCAGGGTAGCGGGAGTGACAGATACGCAGTATTTT
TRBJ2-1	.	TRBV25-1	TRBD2	CASRGGSVGNEQFF	TGTGCCAGCAGAGGCGGGAGTGTCGGAAATGAGCAGTTCTTC
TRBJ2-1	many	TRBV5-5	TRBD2	CASSLDLAAYNEQFF	TGTGCCAGCAGCTTGGATCTAGCGGCCTACAATGAGCAGTTCTTC
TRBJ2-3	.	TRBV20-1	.	CSARGSLTDRSDTQYF	TGCAGTGCTAGAGGTTCCCTAACAGACCGCTCAGATACGCAGTATTTT
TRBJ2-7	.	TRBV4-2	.	CASSQVLDNSYEQYF	TGTGCCAGCAGCCAAGTTTTGGACAACTCCTACGAGCAGTACTTC
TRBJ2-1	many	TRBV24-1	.	CATSDFANHEQFF	TGTGCCACCAGTGATTTTGCCAACCACGAGCAGTTCTTC
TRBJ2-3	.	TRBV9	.	CASSVGGSFTDTQYF	TGTGCCAGCAGCGTAGGTGGTAGCTTCACAGATACGCAGTATTTT
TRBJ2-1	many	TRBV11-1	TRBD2	CASSSQPAGAFYNEQFF	TGTGCCAGCAGCTCCCAGCCAGCGGGAGCTTTCTACAATGAGCAGTTCTTC
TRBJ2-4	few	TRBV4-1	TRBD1	CASSQVVGSRGRGLAKNIQYF	TGCGCCAGCAGCCAAGTAGTAGGGAGCAGGGGGCGAGGACTAGCCAAAAACATTCAGTACTTC
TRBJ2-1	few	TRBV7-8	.	CASSPYSSGSNEQFF	TGTGCCAGCAGCCCGTATTCCTCGGGATCTAATGAGCAGTTCTTC
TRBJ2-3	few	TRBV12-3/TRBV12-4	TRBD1	CASSFGRQGISDTQYF	TGTGCCAGCAGTTTTGGTCGACAGGGGATATCGGATACGCAGTATTTT
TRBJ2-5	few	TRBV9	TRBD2	CASSKPGGNQETQYF	TGTGCCAGCAGCAAACCGGGGGGTAACCAAGAGACCCAGTACTTC
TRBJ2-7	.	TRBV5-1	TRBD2	CASSGTSGPYEQYF	TGCGCCAGCAGCGGGACTAGCGGGCCCTACGAGCAGTACTTC
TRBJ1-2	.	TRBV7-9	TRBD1	CASSQTLRGLDYGYTF	TGTGCCAGCAGCCAAACTCTCAGGGGGTTGGACTATGGCTACACCTTC
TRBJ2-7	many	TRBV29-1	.	CSVEESGTYEQYF	TGCAGCGTTGAAGAATCAGGGACCTACGAGCAGTACTTC
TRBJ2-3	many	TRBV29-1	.	CSVEFGTPNTQYF	TGCAGCGTTGAATTCGGGACCCCAAATACGCAGTATTTT
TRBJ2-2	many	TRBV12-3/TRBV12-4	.	CASSFWAEYTGELFF	TGTGCCAGCAGTTTTTGGGCTGAATACACCGGGGAGCTGTTTTTT
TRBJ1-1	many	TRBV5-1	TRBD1	CASSWGTDEAFF	TGCGCCAGCAGCTGGGGGACAGACGAAGCTTTCTTT
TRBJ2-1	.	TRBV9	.	CASSVDYNEQFF	TGTGCCAGCAGCGTAGACTACAATGAGCAGTTCTTC
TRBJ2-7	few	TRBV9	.	CASSVALGEQYF	TGTGCCAGCAGCGTAGCCCTTGGCGAGCAGTACTTC
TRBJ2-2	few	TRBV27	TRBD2	CASSPPEILAGETGELFF	TGTGCCAGCAGTCCCCCCGAAATTCTTGCGGGAGAGACCGGGGAGCTGTTTTTT
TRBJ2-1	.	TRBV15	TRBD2	CATSRGLAGVEQFF	TGTGCCACCAGCAGAGGACTAGCGGGAGTTGAGCAGTTCTTC
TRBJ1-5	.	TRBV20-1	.	CSARDQVTVNQPQHF	TGCAGTGCTAGAGATCAAGTAACAGTCAATCAGCCCCAGCATTTT
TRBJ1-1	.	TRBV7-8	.	CASSQPPCGAFF	TGTGCCAGCAGCCAACCTCCTTGTGGAGCTTTCTTT
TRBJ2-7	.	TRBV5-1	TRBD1	CASRTGTGVSYEQYF	TGCGCCAGCAGGACCGGGACAGGGGTTTCTTACGAGCAGTACTTC
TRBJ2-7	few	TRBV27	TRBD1	CASKKTGDYEQYF	TGTGCCAGCAAGAAGACAGGGGACTACGAGCAGTACTTC
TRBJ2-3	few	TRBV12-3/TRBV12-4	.	CASRNDLTDTQYF	TGTGCCAGCAGGAACGACCTCACGGATACGCAGTATTTT
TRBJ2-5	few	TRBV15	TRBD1	CATSTIDRGRQETQYF	TGTGCCACCAGCACCATAGACAGGGGGCGGCAAGAGACCCAGTACTTC
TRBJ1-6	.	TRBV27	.	CASSWAGGGNSPLHF	TGTGCCAGCAGTTGGGCAGGAGGAGGTAATTCACCCCTCCACTTT
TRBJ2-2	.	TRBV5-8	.	CASSRGFNTGELFF	TGTGCCAGCAGCAGGGGTTTTAACACCGGGGAGCTGTTTTTT
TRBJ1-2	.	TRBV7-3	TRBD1	CASNTDLPGQGFHVHGYTF	TGTGCCAGCAACACGGACCTCCCGGGACAGGGGTTTCATGTCCACGGCTACACCTTC
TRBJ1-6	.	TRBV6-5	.	CASSYYASSYNSPLHF	TGTGCCAGCAGTTATTATGCGAGCTCCTATAATTCACCCCTCCACTTT
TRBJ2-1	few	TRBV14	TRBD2	CASSMLAGWNEQFF	TGTGCCAGCAGCATGCTAGCGGGTTGGAATGAGCAGTTCTTC
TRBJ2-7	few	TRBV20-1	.	CSAYDPMASYEQYF	TGCAGTGCTTATGACCCAATGGCCTCCTACGAGCAGTACTTC
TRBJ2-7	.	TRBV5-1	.	CASRPGARLEVHEQYF	TGCGCCAGCCGTCCAGGGGCGCGCCTTGAGGTCCACGAGCAGTACTTC
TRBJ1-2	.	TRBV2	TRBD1	CASTDGTGLFYGYTF	TGTGCCAGCACGGACGGGACAGGACTGTTCTATGGCTACACCTTC
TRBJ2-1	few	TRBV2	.	CASSVIADEQFF	TGTGCCAGCAGTGTTATAGCGGATGAGCAGTTCTTC